Reported below is one T cell receptor beta chain. The sample originates from a study of blood T cell repertoires in COVID-19. Across the study: Acute and convalescent COVID-19 samples came from the United States, Italy and Spain. T cells, B-cell-depleted T cells, or PBMCs supplied cDNA or gDNA.

Per the original methods: The authors estimated nucleated cell counts from reference gene primer amplification. Repertoires were generated with immunoSEQ multiplex PCR, while TCRdb's copy carries only in-frame clones and drops some. V, J and clone size are those of that table, while D and trimming were read from the DNA. The sample includes 130,000 or so clones, roughly 71% seen only once; the top ten take 15% to 25%. Sequenced material: peripheral blood. This TCR was sampled from a man at least 80 years old with acute or convalescent COVID-19.

CDR3 coding DNA: TGTGCCAGCAGCCCTACTAGCGGGAGCACAGATACGCAGTATTTT. Its translation is CASSPTSGSTDTQYF. This chain links TRBV3-1 (or the pseudogene TRBV3-2) with TRBJ2-3, with 9 bases identical to TRBD2. Germline V lookup: CDR1 LGHDT, CDR2 YNNKEL (reference sequence). The CDR3 has 15 residues. The V and J ends lost 4 bases and 0 bases, in that order; junction bases with no gene match: 2.